The 6 T cell receptor beta chains reported below all come from one sample, sequenced in a study of blood T cell repertoires in COVID-19. Assay: immunoSEQ multiplex PCR; the TCRdb copy retains only in-frame clones and omits some. The data contain 50,000 to 70,000 clones, roughly 80% of them singletons. Source material: peripheral blood. These receptors came from a man aged 65 to 85 with active COVID-19.

This clone was detected only once. This chain joins TRBV5-1 and TRBJ2-6; the D gene is possibly TRBD2 (6 bases). The germline CDR1 and CDR2 sequences are SGHRS and YFSETQ. The CDR3 runs 18 residues. The germline V and J ends were trimmed by 0 bases and 0 bases, with 13 bases remaining between them. The CDR3 spells CASSLGGSGLSGANVLTF. CDR3 nucleotide sequence: TGCGCCAGCAGCTTGGGGGGTAGCGGACTCTCTGGGGCCAACGTCCTGACTTTC.

The V and J genes are TRBV27 and TRBJ2-3, with 10 bases identical to TRBD2. V gave up 6 bases and J gave up 2 bases; unmatched junction bases: 8. The CDR3 extends over 16 amino acids. Germline V gene data show CDR1 as MNHEY and CDR2 as SMNVEV (reference sequence). CDR3 nucleotides: TGTGCCAGCAGGAGCGGGAGGGCTAGGAACACAGATACGCAGTATTTT. It specifies CASRSGRARNTDTQYF.

J is TRBJ2-7 and V is TRBV4-2, with TRBD1 identical over 7 bases. This CDR3 is built from 14 residues. V lost 1 base and J lost 3; bases outside the gene matches: 3. Germline CDR1 LGHNA, CDR2 YNFKEQ. The CDR3 here is CASSQGGQSYEQYF. CDR3 in DNA: TGTGCCAGCAGCCAAGGGGGACAGAGCTACGAGCAGTACTTC.

In this sample, this clone turned up a few times. The gene calls are TRBV19 and TRBJ2-1, with a weak D call TRBD1 (6 bases). V lost 4 bases, J lost 3 bases, and 7 bases lay in between. CDR3 size: 13 residues. Germline CDR1 and CDR2: LNHDA and SQIVND (reference sequence). The CDR3, as DNA: TGTGCCAGTAGTAGGGACAACTACAATGAGCAGTTCTTC. This sequence encodes CASSRDNYNEQFF.

The chain recombines TRBV5-5 with TRBJ2-3, with TRBD2 matching 10 bases. In germline, CDR1 is SGHKS, CDR2 YYEKEE (reference sequence). The CDR3 has 16 amino acids. Losses at the gene ends were 2 bases for V and 7 bases for J; bases not matched to a gene: 10. CDR3 coding DNA: TGTGCCAGCAGCTTCCTAGCGGGAGACCCCATTAATACGCAGTATTTT. Residues: CASSFLAGDPINTQYF.

V gene TRBV6-6 combines with J gene TRBJ2-1; 10 bases are a match to TRBD2. Trimming took 5 bases from V and 4 from J; bases not matched to a gene: 17. CDR1 and CDR2 from the germline V gene are MNHNY and SVGAGI (reference sequence). There are 19 residues in the CDR3. The CDR3 region has the DNA TGTGCCAGCAGTCCCCCCCAAGCGGGAGGGCCTAGGGGGTACAATGAGCAGTTCTTC. It is translated as CASSPPQAGGPRGYNEQFF.